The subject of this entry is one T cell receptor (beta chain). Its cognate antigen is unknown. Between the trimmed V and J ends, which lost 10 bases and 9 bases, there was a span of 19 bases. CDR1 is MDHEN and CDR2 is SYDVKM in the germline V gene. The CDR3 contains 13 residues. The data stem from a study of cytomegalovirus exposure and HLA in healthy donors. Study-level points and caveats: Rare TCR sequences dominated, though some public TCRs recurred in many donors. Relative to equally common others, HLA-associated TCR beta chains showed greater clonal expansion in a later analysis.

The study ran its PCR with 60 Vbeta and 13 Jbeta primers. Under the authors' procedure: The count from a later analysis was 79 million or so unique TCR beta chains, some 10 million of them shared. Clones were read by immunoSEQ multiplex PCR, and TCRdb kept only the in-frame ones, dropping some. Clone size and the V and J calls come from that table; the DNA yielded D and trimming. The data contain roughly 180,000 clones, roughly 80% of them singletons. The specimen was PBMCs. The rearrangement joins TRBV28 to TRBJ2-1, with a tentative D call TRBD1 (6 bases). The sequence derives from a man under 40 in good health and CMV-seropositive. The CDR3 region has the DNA TGTGCCACCAGAAGACAGGTAAAGGGTGAGCAGTTCTTC. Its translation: CATRRQVKGEQFF.